This T cell receptor beta chain was identified in a study of spatial heterogeneity in lung cancer (dated by TCRdb to the late 2010s). For the wider study: More beta-chain than alpha-chain transcripts were consistently detected, likely reflecting higher beta-chain transcript abundance. The study quantitatively compared TCR alpha and beta repertoires across multiple tumor regions, matched nontumor lung and blood in non-small cell lung cancer. Both alpha and beta chains were TCR-sequenced in fewer than 250 tumor regions, around 65 matched nontumor lung samples and 56 PBMC samples obtained at surgery. The study linked features of the TCR repertoire to counts of nonsynonymous mutations, which were determined by whole-exome sequencing of tumor tissue. In the raw uncorrected reads, each unique combination of TCR and UMI appeared more than ten times on average. Here is what the overall study found, with its caveats: Ubiquitous expanded tumor TCRs were detected in blood more often at tumor resection than at routine follow-up. Confirming at a functional level the hypothesis that regional TCRs recognize regional mutations was considered to require additional single-cell paired TCR alpha and beta sequencing.

Library creation used 5' RACE. Data came from a NextSeq 500. The TCR library protocol attached a unique molecular identifier to each TCR cDNA molecule to allow correction of PCR and sequencing errors. The study's own analysis went as follows. TCR identification, UMI-based error correction and CDR3 extraction were all carried out with Decombinator tools. TCRs above a frequency of 2 per 1,000, corresponding to the top 1% of the tumor frequency distribution, were defined as expanded. Renyi diversity was calculated using the R vegan package after each repertoire was subsampled 100 times to 5,000 TCRs. CDR3 similarity networks were built from amino acid triplet string-kernel similarity, with CDR3s being connected when pairwise similarity was above 0.82. The raw public data were reprocessed by TCRdb itself: fastp quality trimming at Q25, MiXCR clonotype calling, in-frame beta chains only. A single entry per CDR3 protein holds the most common genes and DNA from its merged rows. TCRdb, not the original authors, processed these V and J calls. Here the sample has 39,000 or so distinct CDR3 sequences; around 7% occur a single time. Of the sample, approximately 30% falls within the top ten clones.

Turning to this clonotype: Its binding antigen is unknown. Base quality data are lacking; no much larger clone is found one base away.

The junction carries 11 bases between V and J, which are trimmed by 2 bases and 2 bases respectively. From a lookup of the germline V gene, CDR1 and CDR2 are SGHTA and FQGTGA. Including cysteine and phenylalanine, the CDR3 has 15 amino acids. Here the CDR3 DNA is all that survives: 45 bases in frame from base 1. The label giving this sample's time point can be read as: sample taken at primary tumor resection. For TCR sequencing, whole RNA was extracted from tumor and nontumor lung tissue, or from cryopreserved PBMC samples, and no cell sorting was done. Donors were over 60 patients with early-stage, untreated non-small cell lung cancer from the lung TRACERx cohort. Only patients for whom sufficient RNA was available from at least two tumor regions were selected for TCR sequencing.

The sequencing here drew on PBMCs, taken at surgery. This receptor chain uses TRBV7-3 and TRBJ2-3; the D call is tentative, TRBD1 or TRBD2, as each matches 6 bases. This TCR was sampled from a male donor with early-stage non-small cell lung cancer. The CDR3 reads as follows: CASSLRGQVTDTQYF. The nucleotide sequence reads as follows: TGTGCCAGCAGCTTACGGGGGCAAGTCACAGATACGCAGTATTTT. This CDR3, with the reference TRBV7-3 and TRBJ2-3 proteins standing in past its ends, gives the full variable domain GAGVSQTPSNKVTEKGKYVELRCDPISGHTALYWYRQSLGQGPEFLIYFQGTGAADDSGLPNDRFFAVRPEGSVSTLKIQRTERGDSAVYLCASSLRGQVTDTQYFGPGTRLTVL.